These 14 T cell receptor beta chains share one sample of origin, sequenced in a study of T cell repertoires in cytomegalovirus infection. MiXCR was run by TCRdb on the reads, yielding one entry per CDR3 protein. The sample gives a few hundred thousand distinct CDR3 sequences, about 20% of which show up once; 15% to 20% is in the top ten. The specimen sequenced was CD8+ T cells from PBMCs. These receptors were obtained from a human donor in good health (CMV status not recorded). Some clones in this sample may be carry-over from other donors' samples.

This clonotype was observed at least ten times. The chain recombines TRBV7-2 with TRBJ2-7, with TRBD1 matching 9 bases. CDR1 and CDR2 (germline): SGHTA, FQGNSA. CDR3 length equals 15 residues. J was trimmed by 1 base and V by 2 bases; bases with no gene match: 3. This chain's CDR3 is CASSLSGQGSYEQYF. CDR3 nucleotides: TGTGCCAGCAGCTTATCGGGACAGGGTTCCTACGAGCAGTACTTC. The complete variable domain, with remaining parts taken from reference TRBV7-2 and TRBJ2-7, reads GAGVSQSPSNKVTEKGKDVELRCDPISGHTALYWYRQSLGQGLEFLIYFQGNSAPDKSGLPSDRFSAERTGGSVSTLTIQRTQQEDSAVYLCASSLSGQGSYEQYFGPGTRLTVT.

This clonotype came up many times. This rearrangement joins TRBV20-1 to TRBJ1-5; 9 bases map to TRBD1. The V segment lost 6 bases and the J segment 1 base; nucleotides outside the gene matches: 4. Germline CDR1 is DFQATT and CDR2 is SNEGSKA (reference sequence). The CDR3 extends over 14 amino acids. The CDR3 sequence is CSATGGASNQPQHF. CDR3 nucleotides: TGCAGTGCAACAGGGGGCGCGAGCAATCAGCCCCAGCATTTT.

This clonotype was detected many times. The J gene is TRBJ2-7, the V gene TRBV7-2; TRBD2 matches 10 bases. Germline CDR1 SGHTA, CDR2 FQGNSA. This CDR3 is built from 16 residues. Trimming cost V 5 bases and J 5 bases; bases outside gene matches: 12. CDR3 protein: CASSHPERGGLDEQYF. DNA for the CDR3: TGTGCCAGCAGCCACCCGGAGCGGGGGGGCCTCGACGAGCAGTACTTC.

The sample holds many counts of this clonotype. The genes are TRBV7-9 and TRBJ2-7; no definite D call. The CDR3 totals 13 residues. V lost 4 bases and J lost 2, with 9 bases in between. Germline CDR1 is SEHNR and CDR2 is FQNEAQ (reference sequence). CDR3 bases: TGTGCCAGCAGCTCCTCCTCTACCTACGAGCAGTACTTC. It codes for CASSSSSTYEQYF. Drawing the rest from reference TRBV7-9 and TRBJ2-7, the complete variable domain is DTGVSQNPRHKITKRGQNVTFRCDPISEHNRLYWYRQTLGQGPEFLTYFQNEAQLEKSRLLSDRFSAERPKGSFSTLEIQRTEQGDSAMYLCASSSSSTYEQYFGPGTRLTVT.

The gene calls are TRBV20-1 and TRBJ2-1; TRBD2 agrees at 7 bases. V gave up 2 bases and J gave up 0 bases; unmatched junction bases: 7. The CDR3 runs to 16 residues. Germline CDR1 is DFQATT and CDR2 is SNEGSKA (reference sequence). The CDR3 loop is CSARRLADPSYNEQFF. CDR3 DNA: TGCAGTGCTAGACGGCTAGCGGACCCCTCCTACAATGAGCAGTTCTTC.

This clonotype occurred once. The rearrangement joins TRBV20-1 to TRBJ2-7; 7 bases line up with TRBD1. J lost 4 bases, V lost 6 bases, and 9 bases had no gene match. CDR1 DFQATT and CDR2 SNEGSKA come from the germline V gene (reference sequence). The CDR3 is 13 amino acids. The CDR3 is CSAPSDRSYEQYF. The DNA of the CDR3 is TGCAGTGCCCCCTCGGACAGGAGTTACGAGCAGTACTTC.

The chain links TRBV20-1 to TRBJ2-3; a weak D match, TRBD2 (6 bases). V shed 4 bases and J shed 3 bases, with 8 bases lying between them. CDR3 length equals 12 residues. CDR1 is DFQATT and CDR2 is SNEGSKA in the germline V gene (reference sequence). The CDR3 DNA follows: TGCAGTGCTACCGCGGGGACAGATACGCAGTATTTT. It translates to CSATAGTDTQYF.

In this sample, this clonotype turned up a few times. J is TRBJ1-5 and V is TRBV10-3; D is ambiguous. CDR1 is ENHRY and CDR2 is SYGVKD in the germline V gene. CDR3 size: 14 residues. Trimming removed 1 base from V and 0 bases from J, with 4 bases in between. CDR3 sequence reads: CAISELYSNQPQHF. CDR3 bases: TGTGCCATCAGTGAGTTATATAGCAATCAGCCCCAGCATTTT.

This clonotype was counted at least ten times. The chain recombines TRBV7-8 with TRBJ1-1; D might be TRBD1 (6 bases). CDR3 size: 12 residues. Between the trimmed V and J ends, which lost 5 bases and 8 bases, there was a span of 12 bases. Germline V gives CDR1 SGHVS, CDR2 FQNEAQ. CDR3 nucleotide sequence: TGTGCCAGCAGCCTCGACAGGATCGAAGCTTTCTTT. Protein: CASSLDRIEAFF.

The V gene is TRBV7-9, the J gene TRBJ2-7; D is possibly TRBD1 (6 bases). The V and J ends lost 6 bases and 5 bases respectively, with 11 bases between them. Germline assignment: CDR1 SEHNR and CDR2 FQNEAQ (reference sequence). This CDR3 comprises 12 residues. CDR3 DNA sequence: TGTGCCAGCAGACACAGGGTCAACGAGCAGTACTTC. The encoded protein is CASRHRVNEQYF.

The rearrangement uses TRBV27 and TRBJ2-5; maybe TRBD1 (6 bases). The V end lost 5 bases, the J end lost 6 bases, and 10 bases lay between the germline ends. Germline V gives CDR1 MNHEY, CDR2 SMNVEV (reference sequence). The CDR3 runs 12 residues. CDR3 nucleotide sequence: TGTGCCAGCAGTGGGGGCGAGCAGACCCAGTACTTC. It yields the protein CASSGGEQTQYF.

On this clonotype itself: This may be a read error: a much more frequent sequence differs by one nucleotide. The V and J genes are TRBV7-6 and TRBJ2-1, with 7 bases matching TRBD2. Looked up from germline, CDR1 is SGHVS and CDR2 is FNYEAQ. The ends lost 5 bases at V and 12 bases at J; junction bases unmatched: 10. The CDR3 is 13 amino acids. The CDR3 DNA reads TGTGCCAGCAGCGCGGGGGTCCGGGGGGTGCAGTTCTTC. Its translation: CASSAGVRGVQFF.

A few counts support this clonotype. This chain links TRBV20-1 with TRBJ1-2, with D uncertain. Trimming removed 0 bases from V and 8 bases from J, with 10 bases in between. CDR3 length: 12 amino acids. Germline CDR1 reads DFQATT; CDR2 reads SNEGSKA (reference sequence). The CDR3 is CSARDVGNGYTF. CDR3 sequence (DNA): TGCAGTGCTAGAGATGTAGGGAACGGCTACACCTTC.

This clonotype appeared once. The chain combines TRBV12-3 or TRBV12-4 with TRBJ2-7, with 7 bases identical to TRBD2. This CDR3 has 14 residues. Losses at the gene ends were 5 bases for V and 3 bases for J; bases not matched to a gene: 7. CDR3 residues: CASSQRLALYEQYF. In DNA form, the CDR3 reads TGTGCCAGCAGTCAACGACTAGCCCTCTACGAGCAGTACTTC.